This T cell receptor (beta chain) was sequenced during a study of monozygotic twins with inflammatory bowel disease. Regarding the study as a whole: The sharing of clonotypes with others was lower in IBD patients than in healthy twins, especially with disease activity.

Every TCR library used roughly 3,800 ng of total RNA. Researchers ran eight separate cDNA reactions for each sample. No DNA is given; TCRdb re-called the 5' RACE reads and lists each CDR3 protein once. The sample table includes fewer than 150,000 distinct CDR3 sequences. Collection yielded roughly 2.3 ml of blood per donor. In the case of this clonotype: Antigen: not known.

This CDR3 has 14 amino acids. The source material was blood. The gene calls are TRBV12-3 or TRBV12-4 and TRBJ1-4. The clonotype comes from a human donor with ulcerative colitis or Crohn's disease, or a healthy co-twin of an affected twin (not recorded which). The CDR3 loop is CASSLLGSREKLFF.